The 22 T cell receptor beta chains presented below share a single source sample, sequenced in a study of PD-1 blockade in classical Hodgkin lymphoma. Sequencing was performed with immunoSEQ multiplex PCR; in TCRdb, only in-frame clones are kept and a portion is missing. The sample has fewer than 100,000 clones, 80% to 95% seen once. Relapses following autologous stem cell transplantation were seen in all patients, with brentuximab vedotin exposure varying. The material sequenced was peripheral blood mononuclear cells (PBMCs), taken at baseline. The receptors here all came from a human donor with classical Hodgkin lymphoma.

The V call is TRBV9, the J call TRBJ2-5, with TRBD1 as a possible D gene (6 bases). The V gene's germline CDR1 is SGDLS and CDR2 YYNGEE. CDR3 size: 14 residues. Trimming removed 2 bases from V and 2 bases from J, with 10 bases in between. CDR3 region: CASSVRQVQETQYF. The CDR3 bases are TGTGCCAGCAGCGTCCGACAGGTACAAGAGACCCAGTACTTC.

J is TRBJ2-3 and V is TRBV5-1; tentative D call: TRBD2 (6 bases). Per germline, CDR1 SGHRS and CDR2 YFSETQ. The CDR3 covers 13 residues. Trimming cost V 1 base and J 5 bases, with 8 bases left between them. CDR3 coding DNA: TGCGCCAGCAGCTTGTGGGGGGAAGATACGCAGTATTTT. Translated: CASSLWGEDTQYF.

The rearrangement uses TRBV18 and TRBJ1-1; 12 bases line up with TRBD1. The ends lost 6 bases at V and 7 bases at J; junction bases unmatched: 6. The CDR3 has 14 amino acids. Germline V gene data show CDR1 as KGHSH and CDR2 as LQKENI. DNA for the CDR3: TGTGCCAGCTCGTCCGGGACAGGGGGCTTTGAAGCTTTCTTT. This translates into CASSSGTGGFEAFF.

This sequence joins TRBV6-1 and TRBJ2-3, with 7 bases identical to TRBD2. Germline V CDR1 and CDR2: MNHNS, SASEGT. V shed 4 bases and J 8 bases; nucleotides not matched to a gene: 3. This CDR3 has 12 amino acids. The CDR3 DNA reads TGTGCCAGCAGTGTGGGCGGGAGTACGCAGTATTTT. Protein product: CASSVGGSTQYF.

This chain uses TRBV25-1 with TRBJ1-4; D is undetermined. The CDR3 spans 13 residues. Germline V gene lookup returns CDR1 MGHDK and CDR2 SYGVNS. V gave up 2 bases and J gave up 4 bases, with 5 bases separating them. Written as DNA, the CDR3 is TGTGCCAGCAGTGAACCCAATAATGAAAAACTGTTTTTT. It codes for CASSEPNNEKLFF.

The rearrangement uses TRBV15 and TRBJ2-3; a possible D gene is TRBD1 (5 bases). Germline values: CDR1 LNHNV, CDR2 YYDKDF (reference sequence). V lost 0 bases to trimming and J lost 4 bases, with 11 bases between them. This CDR3 contains 15 residues. The CDR3 is CATSRDQGRADTQYF. In DNA form, the CDR3 reads TGTGCCACCAGCAGAGACCAGGGTCGGGCAGATACGCAGTATTTT.

The chain employs TRBV28 and TRBJ2-7, with a weak D call TRBD1 (6 bases). Trimming shortened V by 6 bases and J by 5 bases, and 14 bases separated the two germline ends. The germline CDR1 and CDR2 sequences are MDHEN and SYDVKM. The length of the CDR3 is 13 residues. In nucleotides, the CDR3 is TGTGCCAGCAGCCAACAGGGTGACCACGAGCAGTACTTC. Protein: CASSQQGDHEQYF.

This sequence joins TRBV6-5 and TRBJ1-2; possibly TRBD1 for D (6 bases). V lost 5 bases and J 1 base, leaving 14 bases between the germline ends. Germline CDR1 MNHEY, CDR2 SVGAGI. The CDR3 sequence is 15 residues long. CDR3 sequence: CASSRTDRYNYGYTF. For the CDR3, the DNA is TGTGCCAGCAGTCGGACAGACCGATATAACTATGGCTACACCTTC.

V usage is TRBV28 and J usage is TRBJ1-5, with D perhaps TRBD1 (5 bases). This CDR3 has 14 residues. V lost 7 bases, J lost 13 bases, and 23 bases lay in between. Germline V gives CDR1 MDHEN, CDR2 SYDVKM. The CDR3 DNA is TGTGCCAGCACCCGCCCCCCAGGGCCCCTTGGGCAGCATTTT. Its protein product is CASTRPPGPLGQHF.

V and J are TRBV10-1 and TRBJ1-1, with D possibly TRBD1 on 5 matching bases. The CDR3 covers 14 residues. Germline V gene data show CDR1 as WNHNN and CDR2 as SYGVQD (reference sequence). The V gene lost 3 bases and the J gene lost 6 bases, with 14 bases spanning the gap. The CDR3 spells CASSDPHGGAEAFF. The CDR3 DNA is TGCGCCAGCAGTGATCCCCACGGGGGGGCTGAAGCTTTCTTT.

V is TRBV7-2 and J is TRBJ1-1; D gene uncertain. Germline V gene lookup returns CDR1 SGHTA and CDR2 FQGNSA. This CDR3 is built from 13 residues. The V gene lost 5 bases and the J gene lost 2 bases, with 9 bases spanning the gap. CDR3 protein: CASSEGPNTEAFF. Written as DNA, the CDR3 is TGTGCCAGCAGCGAAGGACCCAACACTGAAGCTTTCTTT.

This clone was seen a few times. The chain links TRBV29-1 to TRBJ1-1; 7 bases align to TRBD1. This CDR3 spans 11 amino acids. Trimming took 6 bases from V and 12 from J; bases not matched to a gene: 10. Germline V gene sequence: CDR1 SQVTM, CDR2 ANQGSEA. The CDR3 DNA follows: TGCAGCGTCGACCGACAGGGAGGAACTTTCTTT. It encodes CSVDRQGGTFF.

This clone was seen once. In DNA, the CDR3 is TGCGCCAGCAGTGAGGCATCCTTTGCCGCCTCTGGGGCCAACGTCCTGACTTTC. Amino acids: CASSEASFAASGANVLTF. V usage is TRBV10-1 and J usage is TRBJ2-6; no definite D call. CDR3 size: 18 residues. V lost 2 bases and J 0 bases, leaving 14 bases between the germline ends. Germline V gene data show CDR1 as WNHNN and CDR2 as SYGVQD (reference sequence).

In its sample, this clone was seen once. The chain uses TRBV18 and TRBJ2-2; D remains ambiguous. This CDR3 is built from 15 residues. Between the trimmed V and J ends, which lost 6 bases and 1 base, there was a span of 12 bases. Germline loops: CDR1 KGHSH, CDR2 LQKENI. In nucleotides, the CDR3 is TGTGCCAGCTCCATCTACAAGGGGAACACCGGGGAGCTGTTTTTT. Its translation is CASSIYKGNTGELFF.

The J gene is TRBJ2-6, the V gene TRBV7-9; TRBD1 aligns across 9 bases. This CDR3 contains 19 residues. The V gene end was trimmed by 5 bases and the J gene end by 2 bases; junction bases not matched to a gene: 13. The germline V gene encodes CDR1 SEHNR and CDR2 FQNEAQ (reference sequence). The DNA of the CDR3 is TGTGCCAGCAGCGGGCGCTCCGGGACAGGGTCTACTGGGGCCAACGTCCTGACTTTC. As protein: CASSGRSGTGSTGANVLTF.

The chain is built from TRBV5-4 and TRBJ2-3; 7 bases map to TRBD2. The trim removed 5 bases at V and 6 bases at J, leaving 9 bases unmatched. The CDR3 sequence is 14 residues long. Germline values: CDR1 SGHNT, CDR2 YYREEE (reference sequence). CDR3 residues: CASSLAEAGDTQYF. Written as DNA, the CDR3 is TGTGCCAGCAGTCTAGCGGAGGCGGGGGATACGCAGTATTTT.

V and J are TRBV5-8 and TRBJ2-5; 7 positions match TRBD1. From germline, CDR1 is SGHTS and CDR2 YDEGEE. With 5 bases clipped from V and 5 bases from J, the junction kept 15 bases outside the gene matches. This CDR3 is built from 16 residues. CDR3 sequence reads: CASRQRQGVIMETQYF. The CDR3 DNA is TGTGCCAGCAGACAGAGACAGGGTGTAATTATGGAGACCCAGTACTTC.

This chain links TRBV19 with TRBJ1-1; 8 bases fit TRBD1. This CDR3 region has 16 residues. V shed 3 bases, J shed 7 bases, and the junction held 13 bases outside the gene matches. Germline V gene lookup returns CDR1 LNHDA and CDR2 SQIVND (reference sequence). The CDR3 region has the DNA TGTGCCAGTAGTATCGGATTGGGCAGGGGGCAGGGTGAAGCTTTCTTT. Encoded protein: CASSIGLGRGQGEAFF.

This chain joins TRBV15 and TRBJ2-7, with D hard to call. Germline V lookup: CDR1 LNHNV, CDR2 YYDKDF (reference sequence). V lost 5 bases and J 2 bases, leaving 28 bases between the germline ends. This CDR3 spans 19 amino acids. The CDR3 DNA sequence: TGTGCCACCAGCCGACATCGTGGGCAGGTAAATCCAAGAGCCTACGAGCAGTACTTC. Its protein is CATSRHRGQVNPRAYEQYF.

The chain carries TRBV30 and TRBJ2-7; the D gene is possibly TRBD1 (6 bases). Germline V gene sequence: CDR1 GTSNPN, CDR2 SVGIG (reference sequence). The CDR3 sequence is 13 residues long. The V and J ends lost 1 base and 2 bases respectively, with 9 bases between them. This CDR3 reads CAWSAQGPYEQYF. CDR3 sequence (DNA): TGTGCCTGGAGTGCACAGGGCCCCTACGAGCAGTACTTC. Filled out from reference TRBV30 and TRBJ2-7, the complete variable domain reads SQTIHQWPATLVQPVGSPLSLECTVEGTSNPNLYWYRQAAGRGLQLLFYSVGIGQISSEVPQNLSASRPQDRQFILSSKKLLLSDSGFYLCAWSAQGPYEQYFGPGTRLTVT.

The genes are TRBV19 and TRBJ1-5, with D unresolved. The ends were cut back, 5 bases at V and 0 bases at J, with 23 bases in the middle. CDR1 and CDR2 (germline): LNHDA, SQIVND (reference sequence). The CDR3 is 19 amino acids. The chain's CDR3 is CASSPHTGPLKYSNQPQHF. CDR3 sequence (DNA): TGTGCCAGTAGTCCACATACCGGGCCGCTTAAATATAGCAATCAGCCCCAGCATTTT.

The chain has TRBV29-1 and TRBJ2-2, with TRBD2 as a possible D gene (6 bases). Germline V gene lookup returns CDR1 SQVTM and CDR2 ANQGSEA. V was cut by 5 bases and J by 6 bases, with 19 bases left in between. CDR3 size: 15 residues. The CDR3 sequence: CSVRTGTQQPGELFF. The CDR3 DNA sequence: TGCAGCGTTCGAACCGGGACTCAGCAGCCCGGGGAGCTGTTTTTT.